This T cell receptor (beta chain) was profiled in a study of T cell repertoires in ileal Crohn's disease. The overall study: About 37% were active smokers at surgery; median disease duration was almost 8 years.

Time point indicated: inflamed ileum from the surgical specimen. Included were adult ileal or ileocolonic Crohn's patients indicated for ileocolonic resection. The repertoire was sequenced with immunoSEQ multiplex PCR; TCRdb's copy has only in-frame clones and lacks some. The profile shows some 3,500 clones, roughly 93% of them singletons. Notes on this clone: Antigen: not known.

Study-wide points: Clonal expansions were more frequent in active smokers than non-smokers at surgery.

Material: ileal tissue. The receptor comes from an adult with Crohn's disease.

The CDR3 DNA is TGTGCCAGCAGCCTCCATCCTGGGACTGAAGCTTTCTTT. It codes for CASSLHPGTEAFF. The genes are TRBV14 and TRBJ1-1; D gene uncertain. The germline V and J ends were trimmed by 4 bases and 5 bases, with 11 bases remaining between them. This CDR3 has 13 residues. Germline CDR1 is SGHDN and CDR2 is FVKESK.